This T cell receptor (beta chain) was captured by sequencing in a study of PD-1 blockade in classical Hodgkin lymphoma. Described time point: cycle 4 day 1 (C4D1), after more than five weeks of nivolumab. Every patient relapsed after autologous stem cell transplantation, and brentuximab vedotin exposure varied. Profiling relied on immunoSEQ multiplex PCR, and the TCRdb table lists in-frame clones only, not all of them. The table shows 16,000 or so clones, with 83% occurring only once. Study-wide results and caveats: Baseline diversity resembling that of newly diagnosed patients was seen in complete responders.

In regard to this clone: The antigen is undetermined.

The sequence was obtained from a human donor with classical Hodgkin lymphoma. The material was peripheral blood mononuclear cells (PBMCs), obtained before the fourth cycle of nivolumab.

CDR3 nucleotides: TGCGCCAGCAGCCTAGGACAGGGGGGTGGCTACACCTTC. This encodes CASSLGQGGGYTF. V gene TRBV5-1 combines with J gene TRBJ1-2; 10 bases fit TRBD1. CDR1 and CDR2 from the germline V gene are SGHRS and YFSETQ. The CDR3 loop spans 13 amino acids. V lost 4 bases and J lost 7; bases outside the gene matches: 4.